This T cell receptor (beta chain) emerged from a study of response to subunit inactivated influenza vaccine. TCRdb reprocessed the RT-PCR reads via MiXCR and lists one record per CDR3 protein. This table has roughly 710,000 distinct CDR3 sequences, less than 15% appearing once. The CDR3 length is 12 residues. CDR1 and CDR2 (germline): MNHEY, SVGEGT. Trimming at V came to 4 bases and at J to 6 bases, leaving 3 bases not matched to a gene. The receptor was isolated from a man aged 45-65 years who received an inactivated influenza vaccine. Material: PBMCs from blood, obtained less than 15 days before vaccination. The rearrangement uses TRBV6-2 or TRBV6-3 and TRBJ2-7; TRBD2 matches at 7 bases. The CDR3 protein is CASSSLAREQYF. The CDR3 coding sequence is TGTGCCAGCAGTTCACTAGCGCGCGAGCAGTACTTC.